This TCR beta chain was found in a study of blood T cell repertoires in COVID-19. Study context: COVID-19 samples from acute and convalescent phases originated in the United States, Italy and Spain. Sample material is recorded as cDNA or gDNA derived from T cells, B-cell-depleted T cells, or PBMCs.

The CDR3 has 14 amino acids. V was clipped by 0 bases and J by 5 bases; unmatched bases: 4. CDR1 and CDR2 (germline): GTSNPN, SVGIG (reference sequence). Original analysis: Researchers report that nucleated cell counts were estimated from reference gene primer amplification. The protocol was immunoSEQ multiplex PCR, while the TCRdb copy is restricted to in-frame clones and leaves out a portion. For V, J and clone size, that table is used; D and trimming come from the DNA. The sample yields 80,000 to 100,000 clones, about 81% seen once. The sequence derives from a man aged 70 or older with acute or convalescent COVID-19. Sequencing was carried out using peripheral blood. This rearrangement joins TRBV30 to TRBJ2-7; 10 positions match TRBD1. The CDR3 loop is CAWSVGDRGNEQYF. The CDR3 DNA follows: TGTGCCTGGAGTGTAGGGGACAGGGGCAACGAGCAGTACTTC. Together with reference TRBV30 and TRBJ2-7, the CDR3 gives the full variable domain: SQTIHQWPATLVQPVGSPLSLECTVEGTSNPNLYWYRQAAGRGLQLLFYSVGIGQISSEVPQNLSASRPQDRQFILSSKKLLLSDSGFYLCAWSVGDRGNEQYFGPGTRLTVT.